One and the same sample provided the 11 T cell receptor beta chains below, sequenced in a study of blood T cells in healthy people across ages. The second PCR ran about 6 to 12 cycles with a sample-barcoded 5' primer and J-beta primers. TCRdb itself ran the 5' RACE reads through MiXCR, one entry per CDR3 protein. The table records over 600,000 distinct CDR3 sequences, 56% of them present only once. Sequencing was performed on blood. The source is a man aged 35-49 years in good health.

CDR3 bases: TGTGCCAGCAGTGCAACCGGGACAGGGGTAGGCTACACCTTC. Protein product: CASSATGTGVGYTF. The rearrangement joins TRBV27 to TRBJ1-2; 10 bases agree with TRBD1. The V and J ends lost 5 bases and 8 bases, in that order; junction bases with no gene match: 8. The CDR3 has 14 amino acids. Germline V gene lookup returns CDR1 MNHEY and CDR2 SMNVEV (reference sequence).

The chain is built from TRBV7-9 and TRBJ2-3, with 7 bases identical to TRBD1. Germline trimming cut 2 bases from V and 4 bases from J; bases unmatched to any gene: 6. This CDR3 spans 15 amino acids. Germline V lookup: CDR1 SEHNR, CDR2 FQNEAQ (reference sequence). The CDR3 nucleotides are TGTGCCAGCAGCTTATCAAGGGGGCCCTCAGATACGCAGTATTTT. The encoded protein is CASSLSRGPSDTQYF.

This clonotype was counted a few times. The chain couples TRBV24-1 to TRBJ2-3; D is possibly TRBD1 (5 bases). Between the trimmed V and J ends, which lost 6 bases and 1 base, there was a span of 10 bases. Germline V lookup: CDR1 KGHDR, CDR2 SFDVKD. The length of the CDR3 is 14 residues. The CDR3 here is CATSPTVGTDTQYF. The DNA of the CDR3 is TGTGCCACCAGTCCGACAGTGGGCACAGATACGCAGTATTTT.

This clonotype showed up just a few times. The V call is TRBV11-2, the J call TRBJ2-1, with 9 bases aligning to TRBD2. V lost 5 bases to trimming and J lost 7 bases; unmatched junction nucleotides: 6. Germline loops: CDR1 SGHAT, CDR2 FQNNGV. The CDR3 is 14 residues long. CDR3 protein: CASSKLAGVNEQFF. The CDR3 DNA reads as TGTGCCAGCAGCAAATTAGCGGGAGTAAATGAGCAGTTCTTC.

This clonotype was seen only a few times. The gene calls are TRBV5-1 and TRBJ1-6, with D possibly TRBD1 on 5 matching bases. Germline V gives CDR1 SGHRS, CDR2 YFSETQ. V was pared by 4 bases and J by 5 bases, with 13 bases between. The CDR3 sequence is 15 residues long. CDR3 residues: CASSTDQGDNSPLHF. Here the CDR3 DNA reads TGCGCCAGCAGCACCGATCAAGGGGATAATTCACCCCTCCACTTT.

This clonotype has just a few counts. The rearrangement uses TRBV7-2 and TRBJ2-5, with TRBD1 matching over 9 bases. The germline CDR1 and CDR2 sequences are SGHTA and FQGNSA. The CDR3 totals 16 residues. V trimming: 4 bases; J trimming: 4 bases; junction bases outside the gene matches: 10. The CDR3 region has the DNA TGTGCCAGCAGCTCTCCCGGACAGGGGAGGGGAGAGACCCAGTACTTC. Its protein product is CASSSPGQGRGETQYF.

This clonotype was seen at least ten times. V and J are TRBV14 and TRBJ2-5; D is uncertain. The CDR3 covers 12 residues. Trimming took 2 bases from V and 7 from J, leaving 8 bases between them. The germline CDR1 and CDR2 sequences are SGHDN and FVKESK. CDR3 in amino acids: CASSQPRRTQYF. For the CDR3, the DNA is TGTGCCAGCAGCCAACCACGAAGGACCCAGTACTTC.

This sequence joins TRBV4-2 and TRBJ1-2, with TRBD1 as a possible D gene (5 bases). The V gene's germline CDR1 is LGHNA and CDR2 YNFKEQ. The CDR3 runs 15 residues. The V gene lost 1 base and the J gene lost 5 bases, with 14 bases spanning the gap. The CDR3 here is CASSQVEVGLYGYTF. The CDR3 DNA follows: TGTGCCAGCAGCCAAGTGGAGGTGGGGCTTTATGGCTACACCTTC.

The chain couples TRBV20-1 to TRBJ2-1; TRBD1 agrees at 7 bases. CDR3 length: 15 amino acids. Germline CDR1 is DFQATT and CDR2 is SNEGSKA (reference sequence). V lost 3 bases, J lost 5 bases, and 10 bases stayed unmatched. The CDR3 loop reads CSARSPGTEDNEQFF. As DNA, the CDR3 is TGCAGTGCTAGGTCCCCCGGGACAGAGGACAATGAGCAGTTCTTC.

This clonotype showed up just a few times. The V and J genes are TRBV4-3 and TRBJ2-1; TRBD2 agrees at 13 bases. The V gene end was trimmed by 0 bases and the J gene end by 8 bases; junction bases not matched to a gene: 4. The CDR3 has 16 amino acids. Germline loops: CDR1 LGHNA, CDR2 YSLEER. CDR3 sequence reads: CASSQDRLAGGYEQFF. The CDR3 nucleotides are TGCGCCAGCAGCCAAGACAGACTAGCGGGAGGCTATGAGCAGTTCTTC.

The chain combines TRBV27 with TRBJ2-1, with D perhaps TRBD2 (5 bases). The V gene's germline CDR1 is MNHEY and CDR2 SMNVEV (reference sequence). The CDR3 extends over 15 amino acids. The V gene lost 8 bases and the J gene lost 4 bases, with 18 bases spanning the gap. The CDR3 region has the DNA TGTGCCAGCTTCCCTGAGGGAAGACTGTACAATGAGCAGTTCTTC. Its translation: CASFPEGRLYNEQFF.